A single sample gave rise to the 2 T cell receptor beta chains below, sequenced in a study of blood T cell repertoires in COVID-19. Some clones are missing from TCRdb's copy, which holds only in-frame ones; the method was immunoSEQ multiplex PCR. The repertoire has about 250,000 clones, about four fifths of them found once; the top ten carry more than 7%. The source material was peripheral blood. The source of these receptors is a man at least 80 years old with acute or convalescent COVID-19.

The gene calls are TRBV18 and TRBJ1-1; D is unclear. CDR1 KGHSH and CDR2 LQKENI come from the germline V gene. With 5 bases removed from V and 0 bases from J, the gap between germline ends came to 7 bases. The length of the CDR3 is 13 residues. CDR3 nucleotide sequence: TGTGCCAGCTCAGGGCAGATGAACACTGAAGCTTTCTTT. It yields the protein CASSGQMNTEAFF.

DNA of the CDR3: TGTGCCAGCAGCCATTGGACAGGTTCTAGCACAGATACGCAGTATTTT. Translating it yields CASSHWTGSSTDTQYF. The rearrangement uses TRBV14 and TRBJ2-3, with 7 bases aligning to TRBD1. The V gene's germline CDR1 is SGHDN and CDR2 FVKESK. Trimming cost V 3 bases and J 0 bases; bases outside gene matches: 6. CDR3 length: 16 residues. The full variable domain, rest sourced from reference TRBV14 and TRBJ2-3, is EAGVTQFPSHSVIEKGQTVTLRCDPISGHDNLYWYRRVMGKEIKFLLHFVKESKQDESGMPNNRFLAERTGGTYSTLKVQPAELEDSGVYFCASSHWTGSSTDTQYFGPGTRLTVL.